The TCR beta chain described here comes from a study of cytomegalovirus exposure and HLA in healthy donors. Study results and caveats: With high specificity and sensitivity, the classifier reportedly diagnosed cytomegalovirus status. Most TCR sequences were rare, but some public TCRs occurred in many donors.

Concerning this clone itself: The antigen is unknown.

The PCR used 60 Vbeta and 13 Jbeta primers. The repertoire was sequenced with immunoSEQ multiplex PCR; TCRdb's copy has only in-frame clones and lacks some. The profile shows 200,000 to 250,000 clones, roughly 70% of them singletons. The CDR3 covers 15 residues. Trimming cost V 4 bases and J 5 bases, with 18 bases left between them. Germline-derived CDR1 and CDR2 are SGDLS and YYNGEE. This TCR was recovered from a woman aged 25 to 45 in good health and CMV-seronegative. Material for sequencing was PBMCs. The rearrangement uses TRBV9 and TRBJ2-5; D might be TRBD2 (5 bases). The CDR3 DNA sequence: TGTGCCAGCAGCCCCCAATCGGGGTTCCAGGAGACCCAGTACTTC. Its translation: CASSPQSGFQETQYF.